These 7 T cell receptor beta chains originate from one sample sequenced in a study of blood T cell repertoires in COVID-19. Using immunoSEQ multiplex PCR, the repertoire was profiled, and TCRdb retains in-frame clones only, with some absent. The sample has hundreds of thousands of clones; roughly 85% are singletons. The source material was PBMCs or T cells enriched from blood (not recorded which). The source of these receptors is a woman in her forties or fifties who had been exposed to COVID-19.

The rearrangement joins TRBV5-1 to TRBJ1-1, with 11 bases lining up with TRBD1. V shed 2 bases and J 8 bases; nucleotides not matched to a gene: 11. Germline V gives CDR1 SGHRS, CDR2 YFSETQ. The CDR3 runs 16 residues. The CDR3 reads CASSFGDRGFREEAFF. For the CDR3, the DNA is TGCGCCAGCAGCTTTGGGGACAGGGGGTTTCGTGAGGAAGCTTTCTTT. Filled out from reference TRBV5-1 and TRBJ1-1, the complete variable domain reads KAGVTQTPRYLIKTRGQQVTLSCSPISGHRSVSWYQQTPGQGLQFLFEYFSETQRNKGNFPGRFSGRQFSNSRSEMNVSTLELGDSALYLCASSFGDRGFREEAFFGQGTRLTVV.

The chain's CDR3 is CASSVGGFNTIYF. DNA for the CDR3: TGTGCCAGCAGCGTGGGAGGGTTTAACACCATATATTTT. The chain is built from TRBV13 and TRBJ1-3, with no clear D. There are 13 residues in the CDR3. V was shortened by 5 bases and J by 7 bases, with 12 bases between the two germline ends. Germline-derived CDR1 and CDR2 are PRHDT and FYEKMQ (reference sequence).

The V gene is TRBV12-5, the J gene TRBJ1-2, with unresolved D. The V end lost 5 bases, the J end lost 4 bases, and 14 bases lay between the germline ends. From germline, CDR1 is LGHNT and CDR2 FRNRAP. The CDR3 extends over 14 amino acids. CDR3 nucleotides: TGTGCTAGTGGTCCCGGCGGCCGCGCCTATGGCTACACCTTC. This sequence encodes CASGPGGRAYGYTF.

The V call is TRBV28, the J call TRBJ1-3; D unresolved. The V and J ends lost 5 bases and 0 bases respectively, with 17 bases between them. Germline V lookup: CDR1 MDHEN, CDR2 SYDVKM. The CDR3 has 17 residues. This CDR3 reads CASSPPAGLGSGNTIYF. The CDR3 nucleotides read TGTGCCAGCAGTCCCCCCGCGGGGTTGGGCTCTGGAAACACCATATATTTT.

The chain recombines TRBV6-5 with TRBJ1-2; no firm D call. CDR1 and CDR2 from the germline V gene are MNHEY and SVGAGI. The V end lost 2 bases, the J end lost 8 bases, and 12 bases lay between the germline ends. This CDR3 region has 13 residues. DNA of the CDR3: TGTGCCAGCAGTTACGTGCGGGAGAGCGGCTACACCTTC. It encodes CASSYVRESGYTF.

The gene calls are TRBV18 and TRBJ1-2; 8 bases map to TRBD1. CDR1 is KGHSH and CDR2 is LQKENI in the germline V gene. This CDR3 comprises 15 residues. J lost 4 bases, V lost 3 bases, and 7 bases had no gene match. CDR3 region: CASSPETGATYGYTF. In DNA, the CDR3 is TGTGCCAGCTCACCGGAGACAGGGGCCACCTATGGCTACACCTTC.

DNA for the CDR3: TGTGCCAGCAGCCCGTATGGGGGAGGGGGCACAGATACGCAGTATTTT. Its translation: CASSPYGGGGTDTQYF. V and J are TRBV7-2 and TRBJ2-3, with 7 bases aligning to TRBD2. V lost 5 bases to trimming and J lost 1 base; unmatched junction nucleotides: 9. The CDR3 consists of 16 residues. Germline V gene lookup returns CDR1 SGHTA and CDR2 FQGNSA. Filled out from reference TRBV7-2 and TRBJ2-3, the complete variable domain reads GAGVSQSPSNKVTEKGKDVELRCDPISGHTALYWYRQSLGQGLEFLIYFQGNSAPDKSGLPSDRFSAERTGGSVSTLTIQRTQQEDSAVYLCASSPYGGGGTDTQYFGPGTRLTVL.